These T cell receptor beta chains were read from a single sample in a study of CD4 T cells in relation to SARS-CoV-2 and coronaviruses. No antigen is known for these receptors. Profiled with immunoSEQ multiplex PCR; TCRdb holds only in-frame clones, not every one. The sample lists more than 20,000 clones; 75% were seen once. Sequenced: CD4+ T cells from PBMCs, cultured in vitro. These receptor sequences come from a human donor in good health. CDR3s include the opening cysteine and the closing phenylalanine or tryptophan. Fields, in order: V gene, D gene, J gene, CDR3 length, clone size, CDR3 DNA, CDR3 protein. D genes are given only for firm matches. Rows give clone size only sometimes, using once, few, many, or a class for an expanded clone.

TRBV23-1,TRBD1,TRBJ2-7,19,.,TGCGCCAGCAGTCAATCCGGGGACAGTCCACGGAACAATTCCTACGAGCAGTACTTC,CASSQSGDSPRNNSYEQYF
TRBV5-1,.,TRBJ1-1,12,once,TGCGCCAGCAGCTTGGAACACACTGAAGCTTTCTTT,CASSLEHTEAFF
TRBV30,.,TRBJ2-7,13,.,TGTGCCTGGAGTGTGAGCGCCCCCTACGAGCAGTACTTC,CAWSVSAPYEQYF
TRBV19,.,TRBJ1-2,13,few,TGTGCCAGTAGTAGCGACGCTAGAACCGGCTACACCTTC,CASSSDARTGYTF
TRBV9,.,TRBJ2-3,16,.,TGTGCCAGCAGCGTAGGAGGGTTGAGAAGCACAGATACGCAGTATTTT,CASSVGGLRSTDTQYF
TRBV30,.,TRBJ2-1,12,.,TGTGCCTGGAGTCTTACCCGGGACATCCAGTTCTTC,CAWSLTRDIQFF
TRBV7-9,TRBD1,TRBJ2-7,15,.,TGTGCCAGCAGCCCGACCGGACAGGGGTTCTACGAGCAGTACTTC,CASSPTGQGFYEQYF
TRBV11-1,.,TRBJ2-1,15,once,TGTGCCAGCAGCAAGCCCCGGGACCGCGAGGATGAGCAGTTCTTC,CASSKPRDREDEQFF
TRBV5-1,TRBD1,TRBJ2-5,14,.,TGCGCCAGCAGCTCCGACAGGGTGAGGGAGACCCAGTACTTC,CASSSDRVRETQYF
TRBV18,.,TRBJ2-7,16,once,TGTGCCAGCTCACCCCGAGCCGTGGCGAGCTCCTACGAGCAGTACTTC,CASSPRAVASSYEQYF
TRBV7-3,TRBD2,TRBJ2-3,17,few,TGTGCCAGCAGCTTGATTAGCGGGAGCGCCGCGGGTGATACGCAGTATTTT,CASSLISGSAAGDTQYF
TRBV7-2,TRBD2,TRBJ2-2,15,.,TGTGCCAGCAGCTTAGCGAGCGGGAGCGGCGGGGAGCTGTTTTTT,CASSLASGSGGELFF
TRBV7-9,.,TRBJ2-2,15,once,TGTGCCAGCCCCCGAGGGGCCGCGAACACCGGGGAGCTGTTTTTT,CASPRGAANTGELFF
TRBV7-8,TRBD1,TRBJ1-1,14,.,TGTGCCAGCAACGGACAGGGGAGGTACACTGAAGCTTTCTTT,CASNGQGRYTEAFF
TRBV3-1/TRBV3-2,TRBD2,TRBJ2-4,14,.,TGTGCCAGCAGCCCAGCGGGACCCAAAAACATTCAGTACTTC,CASSPAGPKNIQYF
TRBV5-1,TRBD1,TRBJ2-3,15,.,TGCGCCAGCAGCGGACAGGACACTAGCACAGATACGCAGTATTTT,CASSGQDTSTDTQYF
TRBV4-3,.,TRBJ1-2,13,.,TGCGCCAGCAGCGTCGAGGGCTCGGGGGGCTACACCTTC,CASSVEGSGGYTF
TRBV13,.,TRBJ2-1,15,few,TGTGCCAGCAGCTTAGGGTGGGGGATGTATGATGAGCAGTTCTTC,CASSLGWGMYDEQFF
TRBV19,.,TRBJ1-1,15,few,TGTGCCAGTAGTATAGACGGGGAGAGGGACACTGAAGCTTTCTTT,CASSIDGERDTEAFF
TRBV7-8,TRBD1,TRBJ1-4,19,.,TGTGCCAGCAGAAAGACAGGGTTGGGGGAGGGGGGTCTAATGAGTAAACTGTTTTTT,CASRKTGLGEGGLMSKLFF
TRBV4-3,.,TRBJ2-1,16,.,TGCGCCAGCAGCCAAGGTAGTGGTGAACCTTACAATGAGCAGTTCTTC,CASSQGSGEPYNEQFF
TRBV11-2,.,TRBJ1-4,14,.,TGTGCCAGCAGCTTAGGGGCCGGGGCCGGGAAACTGTTTTTT,CASSLGAGAGKLFF